A single sample is the source of the 14 T cell receptor beta chains below, sequenced in a study of blood T cell repertoires in COVID-19. The method was immunoSEQ multiplex PCR; TCRdb's version includes in-frame clones alone and lacks a portion of them. The sample includes roughly 120,000 clones, about 82% of them seen just once. Sample: peripheral blood. The receptor set was obtained from a human donor in a cohort sampled during active COVID-19.

This clone came up once. The gene calls are TRBV6-5 and TRBJ2-1, with unresolved D. V lost 0 bases and J 4 bases, leaving 7 bases between the germline ends. The CDR3 sequence is 14 residues long. In germline, CDR1 is MNHEY, CDR2 SVGAGI. CDR3 residues: CASSYSRNYNEQFF. The CDR3 bases are TGTGCCAGCAGTTACTCGCGGAATTACAATGAGCAGTTCTTC.

This clone was found once. The CDR3, as DNA: TGCAGCGTTGTAGGTACTAGTGGGGGCACAGATACGCAGTATTTT. As protein: CSVVGTSGGTDTQYF. The chain has TRBV29-1 and TRBJ2-3, with D possibly TRBD2 on 5 matching bases. This CDR3 is 15 amino acids long. V was trimmed by 4 bases and J by 1 base, leaving 15 bases between them. Per the germline V gene, CDR1 is SQVTM and CDR2 is ANQGSEA.

This clone was found a few times. The chain uses TRBV9 and TRBJ1-6; D is unclear. The V gene's germline CDR1 is SGDLS and CDR2 YYNGEE. The V and J ends lost 9 bases and 5 bases respectively, with 12 bases between them. The CDR3 covers 13 residues. The chain's CDR3 is CATARGDNSPLHF. CDR3 DNA: TGTGCCACCGCCCGGGGAGATAATTCACCCCTCCACTTT.

This clone was seen only a few times. The V and J genes are TRBV5-1 and TRBJ1-5; D remains ambiguous. V gave up 4 bases and J gave up 5 bases, with 16 bases separating them. The CDR3 has 15 amino acids. Germline CDR1 and CDR2: SGHRS and YFSETQ. The CDR3 region is CASSPSGPPDQPQHF. The CDR3 nucleotides are TGCGCCAGCAGCCCCTCGGGTCCGCCGGATCAGCCCCAGCATTTT.

This rearrangement joins TRBV11-3 to TRBJ2-1; tentatively, D is TRBD2 (6 bases). V lost 4 bases, J lost 0 bases, and 13 bases lay in between. Germline CDR1 reads SGHNT; CDR2 reads YENEEA. This CDR3 is built from 16 residues. CDR3 nucleotides: TGTGCCAGCAGCTCAAGCGGGTCCAACTCCTACAATGAGCAGTTCTTC. Translated, it gives CASSSSGSNSYNEQFF.

The gene calls are TRBV12-3 or TRBV12-4 and TRBJ1-6; no clear D gene. The CDR3 is 13 amino acids. The ends were cut back, 6 bases at V and 10 bases at J, with 13 bases in the middle. CDR3 sequence: CASSPGKRSPLHF. The CDR3 DNA is TGTGCCAGCAGCCCCGGGAAACGATCACCCCTCCACTTT.

The V and J genes are TRBV18 and TRBJ1-5, with 8 bases that match TRBD1. V shed 3 bases, J shed 7 bases, and the junction held 5 bases outside the gene matches. CDR3 length: 14 residues. From germline, CDR1 is KGHSH and CDR2 LQKENI. The CDR3 DNA sequence: TGTGCCAGCTCACCCCGACAGGGGTTACAGCCCCAGCATTTT. Translated, it gives CASSPRQGLQPQHF.

In this sample, this clone turned up once. J is TRBJ2-3 and V is TRBV10-2; D remains ambiguous. This CDR3 has 13 amino acids. Trimming stripped 7 bases from V and 6 bases from J, with 14 bases between. The germline CDR1 and CDR2 sequences are WSHSY and SAAADI. The CDR3 loop reads CASNLTPRDTQYF. CDR3 sequence (DNA): TGCGCCAGCAATCTAACCCCTCGGGATACGCAGTATTTT.

V usage is TRBV3-1 (or the pseudogene TRBV3-2) and J usage is TRBJ1-1, with D possibly matching TRBD1 (5 bases). The length of the CDR3 is 15 residues. The ends were cut back, 1 base at V and 4 bases at J, with 13 bases in the middle. Looked up from germline, CDR1 is LGHDT and CDR2 is YNNKEL (reference sequence). CDR3 DNA: TGTGCCAGCAGCCAAGCGGGACTGAGGGGCACTGAAGCTTTCTTT. Translated, it gives CASSQAGLRGTEAFF.

Worth noting for this clone: The same CDR3 also results from other DNA sequences found in this sample. The genes are TRBV5-4 and TRBJ2-1; 7 bases agree with TRBD2. CDR1 is SGHNT and CDR2 is YYREEE in the germline V gene (reference sequence). Losses at the gene ends were 0 bases for V and 3 bases for J; bases not matched to a gene: 6. The CDR3 spans 16 residues. The CDR3 sequence is CASSLGGLAGYNEQFF. In DNA, the CDR3 is TGTGCCAGCAGCTTGGGGGGTTTAGCGGGCTACAATGAGCAGTTCTTC.

This sequence joins TRBV5-1 and TRBJ1-1, with TRBD1 matching 10 bases. This CDR3 spans 14 amino acids. Germline loops: CDR1 SGHRS, CDR2 YFSETQ. Trimming took 6 bases from V and 4 from J; bases not matched to a gene: 6. The CDR3 bases are TGCGCCAGCACCGTGGGACAGGGGCGCACTGAAGCTTTCTTT. The encoded protein is CASTVGQGRTEAFF.

The chain has TRBV29-1 and TRBJ2-1; 8 nucleotides line up with TRBD1. Germline assignment: CDR1 SQVTM and CDR2 ANQGSEA. J was trimmed by 7 bases and V by 6 bases; bases with no gene match: 5. CDR3 length: 12 residues. CDR3 amino acids: CSVGQGANEQFF. The DNA for the CDR3 is TGCAGCGTGGGGCAGGGGGCAAATGAGCAGTTCTTC.

This clone was observed once. V usage is TRBV7-2 and J usage is TRBJ1-4; D is uncertain. Trimming took off 1 base at V and 4 bases at J, with 7 bases between the two ends. Per germline, CDR1 SGHTA and CDR2 FQGNSA. The CDR3 is made up of 14 amino acids. As DNA, the CDR3 is TGTGCCAGCAGCTTAGGAGGGATTAATGAAAAACTGTTTTTT. Its protein product is CASSLGGINEKLFF. Full variable domain (missing parts from reference TRBV7-2 and TRBJ1-4): GAGVSQSPSNKVTEKGKDVELRCDPISGHTALYWYRQSLGQGLEFLIYFQGNSAPDKSGLPSDRFSAERTGGSVSTLTIQRTQQEDSAVYLCASSLGGINEKLFFGSGTQLSVL.

Only one count was recorded for this clone. The chain joins TRBV4-1 to TRBJ2-1; D is undetermined. V lost 3 bases to trimming and J lost 7 bases, with 7 bases between them. The germline V gene has CDR1 MGHRA and CDR2 YSYEKL. The CDR3 totals 12 residues. The CDR3 coding sequence is TGCGCCAGCAGCCACCCCAGTAATGAGCAGTTCTTC. Translation gives CASSHPSNEQFF.